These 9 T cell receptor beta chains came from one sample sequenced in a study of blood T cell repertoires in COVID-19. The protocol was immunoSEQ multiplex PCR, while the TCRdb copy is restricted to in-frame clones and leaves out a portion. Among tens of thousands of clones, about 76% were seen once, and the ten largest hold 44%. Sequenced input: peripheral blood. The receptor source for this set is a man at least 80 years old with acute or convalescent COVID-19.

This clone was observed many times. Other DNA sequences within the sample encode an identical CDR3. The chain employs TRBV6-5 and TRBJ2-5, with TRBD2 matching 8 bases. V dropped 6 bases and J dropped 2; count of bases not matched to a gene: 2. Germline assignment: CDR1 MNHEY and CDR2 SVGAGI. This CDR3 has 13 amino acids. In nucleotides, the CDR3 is TGTGCCAGCAGAACTAGCGGACAAGAGACCCAGTACTTC. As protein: CASRTSGQETQYF.

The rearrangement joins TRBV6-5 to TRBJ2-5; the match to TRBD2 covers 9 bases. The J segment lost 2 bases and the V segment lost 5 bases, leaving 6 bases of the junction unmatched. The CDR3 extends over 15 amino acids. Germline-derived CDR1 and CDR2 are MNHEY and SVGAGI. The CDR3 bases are TGTGCCAGCAGTCTAGCGGGACTAGGGCAAGAGACCCAGTACTTC. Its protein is CASSLAGLGQETQYF.

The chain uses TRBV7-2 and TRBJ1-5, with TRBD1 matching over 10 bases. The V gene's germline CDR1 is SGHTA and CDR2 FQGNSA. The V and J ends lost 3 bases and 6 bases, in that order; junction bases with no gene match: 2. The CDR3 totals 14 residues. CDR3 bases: TGTGCCAGCAGCTTCGGGACAGGGGTTCAGCCCCAGCATTTT. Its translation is CASSFGTGVQPQHF.

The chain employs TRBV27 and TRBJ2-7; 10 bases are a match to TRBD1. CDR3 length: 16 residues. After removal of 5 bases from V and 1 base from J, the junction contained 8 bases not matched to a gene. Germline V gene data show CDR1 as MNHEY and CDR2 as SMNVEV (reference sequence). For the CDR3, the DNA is TGTGCCAGCAGTCCCGGGACAGGGGCCCTGTCCTACGAGCAGTACTTC. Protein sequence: CASSPGTGALSYEQYF.

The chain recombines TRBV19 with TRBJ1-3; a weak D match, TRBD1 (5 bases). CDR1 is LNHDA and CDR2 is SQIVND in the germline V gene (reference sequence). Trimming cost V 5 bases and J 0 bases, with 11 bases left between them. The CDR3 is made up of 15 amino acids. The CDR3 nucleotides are TGTGCCAGTAGTCGGGACTTTTTCTCTGGAAACACCATATATTTT. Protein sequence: CASSRDFFSGNTIYF.

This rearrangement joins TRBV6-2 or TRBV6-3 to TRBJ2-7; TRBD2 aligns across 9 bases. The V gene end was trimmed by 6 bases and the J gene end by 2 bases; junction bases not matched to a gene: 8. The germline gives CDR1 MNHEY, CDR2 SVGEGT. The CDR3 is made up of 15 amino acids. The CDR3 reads CASSTLGGRAYEQYF. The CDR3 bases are TGTGCCAGCAGCACTCTAGGCGGGAGGGCCTACGAGCAGTACTTC.

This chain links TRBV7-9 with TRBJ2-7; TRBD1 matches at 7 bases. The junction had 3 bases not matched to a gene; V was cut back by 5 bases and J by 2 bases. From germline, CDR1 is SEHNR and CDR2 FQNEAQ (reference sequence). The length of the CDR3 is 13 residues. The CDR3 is CASSRDSTYEQYF. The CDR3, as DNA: TGTGCCAGCAGCCGGGACAGTACCTACGAGCAGTACTTC.

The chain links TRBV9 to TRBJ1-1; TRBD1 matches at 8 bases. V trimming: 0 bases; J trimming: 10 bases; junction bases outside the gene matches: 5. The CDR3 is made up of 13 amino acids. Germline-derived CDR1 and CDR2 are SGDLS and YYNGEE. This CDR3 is CASSVEGGTGAFF. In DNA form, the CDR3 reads TGTGCCAGCAGCGTAGAGGGGGGGACAGGAGCTTTCTTT.

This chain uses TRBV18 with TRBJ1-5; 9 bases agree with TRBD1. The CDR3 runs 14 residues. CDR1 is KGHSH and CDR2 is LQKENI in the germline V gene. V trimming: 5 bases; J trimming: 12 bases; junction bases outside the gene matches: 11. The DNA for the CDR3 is TGTGCCAGCTCAGATGGGACAGGGCCTCTGGGCCAGCATTTT. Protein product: CASSDGTGPLGQHF. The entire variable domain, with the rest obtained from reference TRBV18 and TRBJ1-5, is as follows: NAGVMQNPRHLVRRRGQEARLRCSPMKGHSHVYWYRQLPEEGLKFMVYLQKENIIDESGMPKERFSAEFPKEGPSILRIQQVVRGDSAAYFCASSDGTGPLGQHFGDGTRLSIL.